This is a list of T cell receptor beta chains from one sample in a study of T cell responses to AZD1222 COVID-19 vaccine. Produced via immunoSEQ multiplex PCR; TCRdb's table is partial and in-frame only. The repertoire has 150,000 to 200,000 clones, roughly 92% of them found once; the top ten carry around 0.66%. Sequences were derived from peripheral blood, sampled on day 0 of AZD1222 vaccination. The receptor source for this set is an adult in good health. The CDR3 runs from the conserved cysteine through the conserved F or W. Clone size is shown for a subset of rows, as once, few, many or a class of expanded clone.

clone size: NA; V gene: TRBV7-9; J gene: TRBJ1-1; CDR3 protein: CASSPPGNTEAFF
clone size: once; V gene: TRBV6-5; J gene: TRBJ1-5; CDR3 protein: CASSLQGKNQPQHF
clone size: once; V gene: TRBV30; J gene: TRBJ1-1; CDR3 protein: CAWSSGGTEAFF
clone size: NA; V gene: TRBV19; J gene: TRBJ2-1; CDR3 protein: CASSIVALRNNEQFF
clone size: NA; V gene: TRBV30; J gene: TRBJ1-6; CDR3 protein: CAWRLRSSYNSPLHF
clone size: NA; V gene: TRBV2; J gene: TRBJ2-1; CDR3 protein: CASSEGEGLAGEGEQFF
clone size: NA; V gene: TRBV27; J gene: TRBJ1-6; CDR3 protein: CASRTFSYNSPLHF
clone size: NA; V gene: TRBV2; J gene: TRBJ1-1; CDR3 protein: CASTVQGSEAFF
clone size: NA; V gene: TRBV10-3; J gene: TRBJ2-1; CDR3 protein: CAISDRERSDEQFF
clone size: NA; V gene: TRBV9; J gene: TRBJ1-1; CDR3 protein: CASSHTGKTEAFF
clone size: NA; V gene: TRBV29-1; J gene: TRBJ1-2; CDR3 protein: CSVVGQGGAVGYGYTF
clone size: NA; V gene: TRBV19; J gene: TRBJ2-7; CDR3 protein: CASSIEDGGSYEQYF
clone size: NA; V gene: TRBV11-2; J gene: TRBJ1-1; CDR3 protein: CASSFEGLGTEAFF
clone size: once; V gene: TRBV7-8; J gene: TRBJ1-3; CDR3 protein: CASSLGARRKNTIYF
clone size: NA; V gene: TRBV3-1/TRBV3-2; J gene: TRBJ1-6; CDR3 protein: CASSQDRGVGDSPLHF
clone size: NA; V gene: TRBV7-8; J gene: TRBJ2-3; CDR3 protein: CASSLYDTQYF
clone size: NA; V gene: TRBV7-9; J gene: TRBJ1-5; CDR3 protein: CASSFGRLNQPQHF
clone size: NA; V gene: TRBV28; J gene: TRBJ2-7; CDR3 protein: CASGTTGTYEQYF
clone size: NA; V gene: TRBV3-1/TRBV3-2; J gene: TRBJ1-2; CDR3 protein: CASSSPGVGEGYTF
clone size: NA; V gene: TRBV5-1; J gene: TRBJ1-1; CDR3 protein: CASSLPGPTEAFF
clone size: NA; V gene: TRBV18; J gene: TRBJ2-1; CDR3 protein: CASSPNRGRDRNEQFF
clone size: NA; V gene: TRBV11-2; J gene: TRBJ2-1; CDR3 protein: CASRVVAGGNEQFF
clone size: NA; V gene: TRBV29-1; J gene: TRBJ2-1; CDR3 protein: CSVSQDSSYNEQFF
clone size: NA; V gene: TRBV24-1; J gene: TRBJ2-1; CDR3 protein: CATSDAQLYNEQFF
clone size: once; V gene: TRBV27; J gene: TRBJ1-5; CDR3 protein: CASSSKGPSNQPQHF
clone size: NA; V gene: TRBV13; J gene: TRBJ1-2; CDR3 protein: CASSFTLQDNYGYTF
clone size: once; V gene: TRBV6-5; J gene: TRBJ2-7; CDR3 protein: CASSAGTRDEQYF
clone size: NA; V gene: TRBV5-4; J gene: TRBJ1-3; CDR3 protein: CASSLVGGNTIYF
clone size: once; V gene: TRBV3-1/TRBV3-2; J gene: TRBJ1-4; CDR3 protein: CASSLLTGTAKNEKLFF
clone size: NA; V gene: TRBV19; J gene: TRBJ1-5; CDR3 protein: CASSLHGTGNQPQHF
clone size: few; V gene: TRBV12-5; J gene: TRBJ2-1; CDR3 protein: CASGLWGSHNEQFF
clone size: NA; V gene: TRBV5-1; J gene: TRBJ1-2; CDR3 protein: CASSSSGPLGYGYTF
clone size: NA; V gene: TRBV10-1; J gene: TRBJ1-4; CDR3 protein: CASSKDRDKEKLFF
clone size: NA; V gene: TRBV19; J gene: TRBJ1-2; CDR3 protein: CASGVHYGYTF
clone size: NA; V gene: TRBV10-2; J gene: TRBJ1-5; CDR3 protein: CASSESGSNQPQHF
clone size: NA; V gene: TRBV6-5; J gene: TRBJ1-5; CDR3 protein: CATSGTVNNQPQHF
clone size: NA; V gene: TRBV5-1; J gene: TRBJ2-7; CDR3 protein: CASSLAAGPSHEQYF
clone size: NA; V gene: TRBV28; J gene: TRBJ1-6; CDR3 protein: CASSLSGLPQGAYNSPLHF
clone size: NA; V gene: TRBV21-1; J gene: TRBJ2-7; CDR3 protein: CASSMGVLAGILPYEQYF
clone size: NA; V gene: TRBV2; J gene: TRBJ2-2; CDR3 protein: CASKEENTGELFF
clone size: NA; V gene: TRBV6-2/TRBV6-3; J gene: TRBJ2-7; CDR3 protein: CASSYNSPYEQYF
clone size: NA; V gene: TRBV12-3/TRBV12-4; J gene: TRBJ2-7; CDR3 protein: CASGHPYEQYF
clone size: NA; V gene: TRBV6-5; J gene: TRBJ2-2; CDR3 protein: CASRAGELFF
clone size: NA; V gene: TRBV2; J gene: TRBJ1-1; CDR3 protein: CASGGLLGTEAFF
clone size: NA; V gene: TRBV5-1; J gene: TRBJ2-2; CDR3 protein: CASSFSQDPGELFF
clone size: NA; V gene: TRBV1; J gene: TRBJ2-3; CDR3 protein: CTSSSGGRTTDTQYF
clone size: NA; V gene: TRBV5-4; J gene: TRBJ1-5; CDR3 protein: CASSLDGKPQHF
clone size: NA; V gene: TRBV2; J gene: TRBJ2-1; CDR3 protein: CASKPGQGAVNEQFF
clone size: NA; V gene: TRBV3-1/TRBV3-2; J gene: TRBJ2-5; CDR3 protein: CASSSEGVRRETQYF
clone size: NA; V gene: TRBV19; J gene: TRBJ2-1; CDR3 protein: CASSIGSRGNEQFF
clone size: NA; V gene: TRBV6-1; J gene: TRBJ2-3; CDR3 protein: CASSEWKSTDTQYF
clone size: once; V gene: TRBV11-2; J gene: TRBJ2-7; CDR3 protein: CASSARLAGEYEQYF
clone size: NA; V gene: TRBV27; J gene: TRBJ2-1; CDR3 protein: CASSAGTGEGEQFF
clone size: once; V gene: TRBV21-1; J gene: TRBJ2-1; CDR3 protein: CASSKLGGLPRVNEQFF
clone size: NA; V gene: TRBV28; J gene: TRBJ1-1; CDR3 protein: CASAMTPGTGAGAFF
clone size: once; V gene: TRBV3-1/TRBV3-2; J gene: TRBJ2-3; CDR3 protein: CASSFTWRGSGTDTQYF